This T cell receptor (beta chain) was recovered during a study of shared clonotypes between healthy human individuals. Study-wide results and limits: Compared with clonotypes that all four donors shared, non-shared clonotypes had lower generation probabilities.

V lost 1 base, J lost 5 bases, and 16 bases lay in between. Germline CDR1 and CDR2: SGHRS and YFSETQ. This CDR3 is built from 15 residues. As for this clone: Its specificity is unknown.

Replicate PCRs for sorted subsets used about 200 ng DNA; this equaled about 30,000 T cell genomes. Generated by immunoSEQ multiplex PCR, the TCRdb table keeps only in-frame clones and is missing some. Of over a million clones in the sample, roughly 96% were seen once. This rearrangement joins TRBV5-1 to TRBJ2-7, with D possibly being TRBD1 (6 bases). The origin of this receptor is a young man in good health. The material sequenced was naive CD4+ T cells sorted from blood. Indicated subset: CD45RA+ positively selected. The CDR3 reads CASSLFSPGVHEQYF. CDR3 in DNA: TGCGCCAGCAGCTTGTTTTCCCCAGGGGTCCACGAGCAGTACTTC.